These 20 T cell receptor beta chains share one sample of origin, sequenced in a study of cytotoxic CD8 clonotypes in ibrutinib-treated CLL. The method was immunoSEQ multiplex PCR; TCRdb's version includes in-frame clones alone and lacks a portion of them. Of fewer than 35,000 clones listed, around three fifths are singletons. Specimen: PBMCs, collected before ibrutinib treatment. These receptors originate from a human donor with chronic lymphocytic leukemia.

CDR3 sequence (DNA): TGTGCCAGCAGTCAGGGGAGGGGCAACTATGGCTACACCTTC. As protein: CASSQGRGNYGYTF. The chain joins TRBV27 to TRBJ1-2; weak D call: TRBD1 (6 bases). Trimming removed 5 bases from V and 2 bases from J, with 12 bases in between. Germline lookup yields CDR1 MNHEY and CDR2 SMNVEV (reference sequence). The CDR3 runs to 14 residues.

This chain connects TRBV6-1 to TRBJ1-3, with unresolved D. CDR1 and CDR2 (germline): MNHNS, SASEGT. Trimming took 7 bases from V and 4 from J, leaving 11 bases between them. This CDR3 spans 13 amino acids. CDR3 nucleotides: TGTGCCAGCAACCCCAGGAACGGAAACACCATATATTTT. It codes for CASNPRNGNTIYF.

V and J are TRBV9 and TRBJ2-1; D gene uncertain. The germline V and J ends were trimmed by 3 bases and 6 bases, with 10 bases remaining between them. Per the germline V gene, CDR1 is SGDLS and CDR2 is YYNGEE. The CDR3 contains 13 residues. CDR3 amino acids: CASSALHRNEQFF. DNA of the CDR3: TGTGCCAGCAGCGCCCTCCACCGCAATGAGCAGTTCTTC.

This clone was seen ten or more times. V gene TRBV28 combines with J gene TRBJ2-1, with unresolved D. V lost 6 bases and J 3 bases, leaving 15 bases between the germline ends. The CDR3 sequence is 15 residues long. The V gene's germline CDR1 is MDHEN and CDR2 SYDVKM. As DNA, the CDR3 is TGTGCCAGCAGCGAGATCTCCGACGGCTACAATGAGCAGTTCTTC. This encodes CASSEISDGYNEQFF.

This clone was counted a single time. The V and J genes are TRBV7-3 and TRBJ2-1, with unresolved D. Germline CDR1 is SGHTA and CDR2 is FQGTGA. The CDR3 loop spans 15 amino acids. V was pared by 5 bases and J by 8 bases, with 19 bases between. The CDR3: CASSKGLSKEDEQFF. The CDR3 region has the DNA TGTGCCAGCAGCAAAGGGCTATCTAAGGAAGATGAGCAGTTCTTC.

This clone was recorded a few times. This chain uses TRBV2 with TRBJ2-2; 10 nucleotides agree with TRBD2. There are 17 residues in the CDR3. CDR1 and CDR2 (germline): SNHLY, FYNNEI. Losses at the gene ends were 6 bases for V and 6 bases for J; bases not matched to a gene: 13. In nucleotides, the CDR3 is TGTGCCAGCAGACCGGGACTAGCGTGGAATCGTGCCGGGGAGCTGTTTTTT. Translated: CASRPGLAWNRAGELFF.

This clone has more than one count but fewer than ten. This sequence joins TRBV18 and TRBJ1-6; the D gene is possibly TRBD1 (5 bases). The ends were cut back, 5 bases at V and 7 bases at J, with 12 bases in the middle. This CDR3 has 14 amino acids. Germline values: CDR1 KGHSH, CDR2 LQKENI. Here the CDR3 DNA reads TGTGCCAGCTCAGGGGGGACTCCCAATTCACCCCTCCACTTT. Translating gives CASSGGTPNSPLHF.

The genes are TRBV6-5 and TRBJ2-7; the match to TRBD2 covers 9 bases. Per germline, CDR1 MNHEY and CDR2 SVGAGI. J was trimmed by 1 base and V by 6 bases; bases with no gene match: 7. The CDR3 is made up of 15 amino acids. In nucleotides, the CDR3 is TGTGCCAGCAGGCCCCTAGCGGGAACATCCTACGAGCAGTACTTC. It encodes CASRPLAGTSYEQYF.

The chain employs TRBV7-2 and TRBJ2-3, with D uncertain. The CDR3 is 18 residues long. The germline V gene encodes CDR1 SGHTA and CDR2 FQGNSA. The V end was cut by 1 base, the J end by 0 bases, with 17 bases between. The CDR3 DNA follows: TGTGCCAGCAGCTTAGTTGCCGTCCAGGCTATAAGCACAGATACGCAGTATTTT. Protein product: CASSLVAVQAISTDTQYF.

This clone occurred once. J is TRBJ1-6 and V is TRBV6-6; the D is unclear. CDR3 length: 14 residues. Germline-derived CDR1 and CDR2 are MNHNY and SVGAGI (reference sequence). V was pared by 7 bases and J by 10 bases, with 17 bases between. The CDR3 loop is CASTRSRATSPLHF. Written as DNA, the CDR3 is TGTGCCAGCACCAGAAGCCGTGCAACATCACCCCTCCACTTT.

This sequence joins TRBV7-8 and TRBJ2-7, with D unresolved. The ends were cut back, 3 bases at V and 0 bases at J, with 6 bases in the middle. CDR1 and CDR2 from the germline V gene are SGHVS and FQNEAQ. This CDR3 has 13 amino acids. CDR3 region: CASSFQSSYEQYF. The CDR3 DNA follows: TGTGCCAGCAGCTTCCAGAGCTCCTACGAGCAGTACTTC. Filled out from reference TRBV7-8 and TRBJ2-7, the complete variable domain reads GAGVSQSPRYKVAKRGQDVALRCDPISGHVSLFWYQQALGQGPEFLTYFQNEAQLDKSGLPSDRFFAERPEGSVSTLKIQRTQQEDSAVYLCASSFQSSYEQYFGPGTRLTVT.

The chain combines TRBV15 with TRBJ1-5; TRBD1 agrees at 7 bases. Germline values: CDR1 LNHNV, CDR2 YYDKDF (reference sequence). The CDR3 has 15 amino acids. Germline trimming cut 2 bases from V and 1 base from J; bases unmatched to any gene: 2. The CDR3 bases are TGTGCCACCAGCAGAACAGGGGCAAGCAATCAGCCCCAGCATTTT. Encoded protein: CATSRTGASNQPQHF.

This chain connects TRBV19 to TRBJ2-3, with D perhaps matching TRBD1 or TRBD2 (5 bases each). This CDR3 contains 16 residues. Looked up from germline, CDR1 is LNHDA and CDR2 is SQIVND (reference sequence). V was cut by 10 bases and J by 0 bases, with 20 bases left in between. As DNA, the CDR3 is TGTGCCACCAACCCCCTGAGGGGTCTCAGCACAGATACGCAGTATTTT. Translation: CATNPLRGLSTDTQYF.

This clone came up a few times. The chain recombines TRBV11-2 with TRBJ2-7, with TRBD2 matching over 7 bases. J was trimmed by 5 bases and V by 6 bases; bases with no gene match: 4. The CDR3 covers 12 residues. Germline values: CDR1 SGHAT, CDR2 FQNNGV. In DNA, the CDR3 is TGTGCCAGCAGACAAGCGGGAAACGAGCAGTACTTC. This sequence encodes CASRQAGNEQYF.

The chain couples TRBV2 to TRBJ2-1, with 8 bases identical to TRBD2. Per germline, CDR1 SNHLY and CDR2 FYNNEI. V trimming: 5 bases; J trimming: 7 bases; junction bases outside the gene matches: 16. CDR3 length: 17 residues. CDR3 nucleotide sequence: TGTGCCAGCAGTTCTCCCTTAGCGGGGAGAAGGGTTAATGAGCAGTTCTTC. It encodes CASSSPLAGRRVNEQFF.

This clone was seen a handful of times. This chain connects TRBV9 to TRBJ2-3, with D unresolved. This CDR3 is built from 15 residues. V was cut by 1 base and J by 1 base, with 10 bases left in between. Per the germline V gene, CDR1 is SGDLS and CDR2 is YYNGEE. The CDR3 region is CASSVLEGGTDTQYF. The CDR3 coding sequence is TGTGCCAGCAGCGTATTGGAAGGAGGCACAGATACGCAGTATTTT.

This clone was detected only a few times. The chain combines TRBV7-9 with TRBJ2-5; D might be TRBD2 (5 bases). V was trimmed by 0 bases and J by 4 bases, leaving 9 bases between them. The CDR3 is 14 amino acids. CDR1 and CDR2 (germline): SEHNR, FQNEAQ (reference sequence). The DNA for the CDR3 is TGTGCCAGCAGCTTAGCGGCTAGCCGAGAGACCCAGTACTTC. Its protein is CASSLAASRETQYF.

This chain uses TRBV4-1 with TRBJ2-3; 7 nucleotides match TRBD1. There are 15 residues in the CDR3. Germline-derived CDR1 and CDR2 are MGHRA and YSYEKL. V gave up 1 base and J gave up 6 bases; unmatched junction bases: 7. Here the CDR3 DNA reads TGCGCCAGCAGCCAAGGGGAAGGGGGCTTCGATACGCAGTATTTT. It codes for CASSQGEGGFDTQYF.

This clone was detected a few times. The chain joins TRBV28 to TRBJ1-1; possibly TRBD1 for D (5 bases). CDR3 length: 13 residues. The germline V and J ends were trimmed by 2 bases and 1 base, with 5 bases remaining between them. CDR1 and CDR2 (germline): MDHEN, SYDVKM. CDR3 residues: CASSLQGNTEAFF. Here the CDR3 DNA reads TGTGCCAGCAGTTTACAGGGGAACACTGAAGCTTTCTTT.

The chain employs TRBV29-1 and TRBJ2-3; 11 positions match TRBD2. Germline CDR1 reads SQVTM; CDR2 reads ANQGSEA. Losses at the gene ends were 1 base for V and 0 bases for J; bases not matched to a gene: 0. The CDR3 has 15 amino acids. The CDR3 spells CSVEGTSGSTDTQYF. CDR3 nucleotide sequence: TGCAGCGTTGAAGGGACTAGCGGGAGCACAGATACGCAGTATTTT.